This paragraph covers one TCR beta chain sequence. In this sample, this clonotype turned up a few times. The target of this receptor is not known. Base-call qualities are not available, and no considerably larger clone is one nucleotide away. V ends up 2 bases short and J 1 base short, with an unmatched junction base count of 3. CDR1 and CDR2, per the germline V gene, are MGHDK and SYGVNS. The CDR3 starts with the cysteine, ends with the phenylalanine, and has 15 residues. Only CDR3 DNA remains: 45 bases, in frame from the first base. According to the study, the label for this sample's time point signals: newly diagnosed GD, antithyroid drugs for less than 3 months. For both TCR sequencing and RNA sequencing, RNA was extracted from PBMCs in TRIzol. Graves' disease was diagnosed according to American Thyroid Association guidelines. Patients for the study were recruited at an endocrinology department in Xi'an, China. Each patient gave approximately 9 milliliters of peripheral blood, collected in an EDTA anticoagulant tube. Ficoll Paque Plus density gradient separation was used to isolate PBMCs, and no additional T cell sorting was done. RNA quality was checked with an Agilent 2100 Bioanalyzer and agarose gel, and concentration with a NanoDrop 2000.

The data were taken from a study of regulatory T cells in long-lasting Graves disease (dated by TCRdb to the early 2020s). Concerning the study at large: In the newly diagnosed Graves' disease group, patients had been taking antithyroid drugs for less than 3 months. Peripheral blood TCR sequencing and RNA sequencing compared persistent Graves' disease patients with newly diagnosed Graves' disease patients. The study took place in China and was registered as a clinical trial. A total of some 35 samples underwent TCR sequencing, from around 13 patients with persistent Graves' disease and approximately 20 patients with newly diagnosed Graves' disease. Overall study outcomes, separate from this receptor: Because the primary lesion, thyroid tissue, could not be accessed, the study looked at peripheral blood alone. The small sample size was acknowledged by the authors as a limitation that may reduce accuracy. A larger number of public clonotypes was shared among persistent patients (approximately 2,600) than among newly diagnosed patients (approximately 1,000). TRBV28, TRBJ1-2 and TRBJ2-5 were preferentially used in persistent disease, while TRBV20-1 and TRBJ2-1 were favored in newly diagnosed disease. Compared with newly diagnosed patients, patients with persistent Graves' disease had lower TCR Shannon entropy and fewer highly expanded clones, which suggests clonal expansion. Sequencing and analysis were restricted to the TCR beta chain.

Libraries were prepared through multiplex PCR. Sequencing relied on an Illumina HiSeq 4000. To build TCR beta libraries, CDR3 regions were amplified by Arm-PCR using iRepertoire HTBI primers. Before sequencing, the PCR products went through gel purification. As for how the authors treated the data: A total of 62 TRBV and some 15 TRBJ segments were identified across samples and were used for gene usage analysis of CDR3 amino acid clonotypes. COPE and FqMerger were used to merge the filtered high-quality paired reads into contigs. BLAST was used to align contigs to IMGT TRBV, TRBD and TRBJ reference genes, and CDR3 was defined according to IMGT. Highly expanded clones were defined as clonotypes with a frequency above 0.1%. Shannon entropy served as the measure of repertoire diversity, while the Gini coefficient captured V-J evenness. A clonotype was considered public if more than one individual shared it. TCRdb reprocessed the public reads (quality trimming at Q25 with fastp, clone calling with MiXCR) and kept in-frame beta chains. Under each unique CDR3 protein, matching rows form one entry showing the most common genes and DNA. The V and J calls and clone size come from TCRdb's table, not from the authors' own analysis. The sample profile shows 500,000 or so distinct CDR3 sequences; 15% to 20% of them were found once. 12% of the sample is taken by the ten largest.

The same data also went into a second study, on T cells in Graves' hyperthyroidism and ophthalmopathy. Reported in the second study: Stable Graves' hyperthyroidism was defined as no progression to ophthalmopathy during 18 months of follow-up. Hyperthyroidism patients were newly diagnosed, had a disease duration of under 2 months, and were aged 18 to 65 years. Any patient with an uncontrolled infection, another autoimmune disease, pregnancy or lactation was excluded. Diagnoses were established on the basis of clinical symptoms, serum thyroxine and TRAb, thyroid ultrasound, and orbital computed tomography. A first-round RT-PCR of the TCR CDR3 used the HTBI primer set with the Qiagen OneStep RT-PCR kit. Blood samples also contained most of the expanded thyroid clonotypes (frequency above 0.001), which suggests that blood repertoires may reflect thyroid immune responses. A model built on a 13 V-J signature distinguished ophthalmopathy from stable hyperthyroidism, reaching roughly 88% sensitivity and around 82% specificity in cross-validation and 80%/75% in testing. In validation, the model predicted progression to ophthalmopathy with around 71% sensitivity and around 72% specificity, a median of approximately 6.7 months before onset. TCR V-J signatures able to tell the groups apart were searched for in a discovery cohort of approximately 95 patients, of whom roughly 42 had Graves' ophthalmopathy and about 60 had stable Graves' hyperthyroidism. Prospective prediction of ophthalmopathy was tested in an independent validation cohort consisting of some 20 hyperthyroidism patients and over 15 patients who later progressed to ophthalmopathy. The approximately 98 discovery patients were randomly divided into training and test sets at a 7:3 ratio. In more than 5 Graves' hyperthyroidism patients, the study also compared T-cell repertoires from thyroid tissue with T-cell repertoires from blood. Following sampling, methimazole starting at 30 mg daily was given to hyperthyroidism patients, and high-dose intravenous methylprednisolone was given to ophthalmopathy patients. A second multiplex PCR round built the libraries, followed by size selection and purification. The libraries were sequenced on an Illumina HiSeq2000 using paired-end 100 bp reads. SOAPnuke was used to process the raw data, with reads discarded if the reads contained adapters or uncalled bases, had a mean Phred below 15, or lacked an exact constant-primer or identifier match. COPE v1.2.5 was used to merge high-quality paired reads, and clonotypes were defined as unique nucleotide sequences. Clonotypes were aligned to IMGT TRBV, TRBD and TRBJ reference segments using MiTCR v1.1. Only V-J combinations with frequency above 0.0001, covering 98% to 99.2% of repertoires, were analysed. The TCS score was defined as F50 (clonal expansion) divided by E x V (chaos), with BLOSUM62-based TCRdist calculated between CDR3 peptides within each V-J. Welch's t-statistics and random forest reduced fewer than 600 V-J features to 10 to 15, which were used in a naive Bayes classifier (R e1071). Sample size was not statistically predetermined, and blinding of investigators to group allocation was not performed. The paper describes TCR Vbeta CDR3 sequencing of 130 to 150 peripheral blood samples, made up of 43 ophthalmopathy patients, around 78 hyperthyroidism patients and 17 progressor patients.

The TCR originated in a middle-aged man with Graves disease. Donor details come from another sample of the same person, matched by shared clones. Sequenced material: peripheral blood mononuclear cells (PBMCs), taken at new diagnosis, from a patient treated with antithyroid drugs. Recombination connected TRBV25-1 to TRBJ2-5, with 8 bases aligning to TRBD1. The DNA sequence is TGTGCCAGCAGTGAACCTCAGGGGGCCCAAGAGACCCAGTACTTC. Protein translation: CASSEPQGAQETQYF.